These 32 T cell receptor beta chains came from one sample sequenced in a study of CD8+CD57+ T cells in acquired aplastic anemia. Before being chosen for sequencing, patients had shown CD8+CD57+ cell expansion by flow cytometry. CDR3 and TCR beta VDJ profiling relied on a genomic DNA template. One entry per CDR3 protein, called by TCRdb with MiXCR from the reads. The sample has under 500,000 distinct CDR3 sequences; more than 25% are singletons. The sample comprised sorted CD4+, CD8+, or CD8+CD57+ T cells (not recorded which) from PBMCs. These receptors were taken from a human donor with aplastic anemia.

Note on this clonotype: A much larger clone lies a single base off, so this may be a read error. In DNA, the CDR3 is TGTGCCAACAGCGGGGACGGCCCCTATGGCTACACCTTC. Translated: CANSGDGPYGYTF. The J gene is TRBJ1-2, the V gene TRBV10-3; tentative D call: TRBD1 (5 bases). The CDR3 is 13 residues long. Germline CDR1 is ENHRY and CDR2 is SYGVKD. V was pared by 10 bases and J by 4 bases, with 16 bases between.

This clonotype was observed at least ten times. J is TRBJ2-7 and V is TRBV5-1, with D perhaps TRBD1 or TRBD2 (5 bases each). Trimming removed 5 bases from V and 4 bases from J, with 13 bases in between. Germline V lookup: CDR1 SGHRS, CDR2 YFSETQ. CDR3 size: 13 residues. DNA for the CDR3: TGCGCCAGCAGTCGGGACGGTCAGTACGAGCAGTACTTC. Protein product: CASSRDGQYEQYF.

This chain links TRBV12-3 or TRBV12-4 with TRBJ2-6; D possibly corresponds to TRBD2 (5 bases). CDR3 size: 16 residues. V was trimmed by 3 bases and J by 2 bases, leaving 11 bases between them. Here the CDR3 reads CASSFGESAGANVLTF. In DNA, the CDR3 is TGTGCCAGCAGTTTTGGGGAGAGCGCTGGGGCCAACGTCCTGACTTTC.

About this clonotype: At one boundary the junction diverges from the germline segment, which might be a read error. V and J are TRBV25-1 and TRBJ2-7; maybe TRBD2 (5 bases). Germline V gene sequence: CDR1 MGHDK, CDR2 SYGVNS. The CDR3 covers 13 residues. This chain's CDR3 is CASSLDSSFEQCF. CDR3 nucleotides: TGTGCCAGCAGCTTAGATTCTAGCTTCGAGCAGTGCTTC.

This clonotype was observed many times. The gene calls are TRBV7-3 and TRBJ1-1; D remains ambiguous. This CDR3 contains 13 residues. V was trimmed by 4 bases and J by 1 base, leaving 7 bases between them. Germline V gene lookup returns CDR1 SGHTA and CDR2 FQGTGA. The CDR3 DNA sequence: TGTGCCAGCAGCTCGTACAAGAACACTGAAGCTTTCTTT. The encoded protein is CASSSYKNTEAFF.

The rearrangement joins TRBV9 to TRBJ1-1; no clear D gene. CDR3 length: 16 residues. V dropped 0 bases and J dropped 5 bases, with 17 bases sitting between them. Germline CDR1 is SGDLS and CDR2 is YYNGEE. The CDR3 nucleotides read TGTGCCAGCAGCGTAGGGCCAGTTGGTTTCAGGACTGAAGCTTTCTTT. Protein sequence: CASSVGPVGFRTEAFF.

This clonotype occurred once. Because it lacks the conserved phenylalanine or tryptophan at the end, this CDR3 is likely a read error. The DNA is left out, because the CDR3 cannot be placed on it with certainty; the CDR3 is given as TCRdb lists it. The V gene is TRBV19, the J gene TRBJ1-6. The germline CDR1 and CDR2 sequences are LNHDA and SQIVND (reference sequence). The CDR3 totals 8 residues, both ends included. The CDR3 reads CASRGMTI.

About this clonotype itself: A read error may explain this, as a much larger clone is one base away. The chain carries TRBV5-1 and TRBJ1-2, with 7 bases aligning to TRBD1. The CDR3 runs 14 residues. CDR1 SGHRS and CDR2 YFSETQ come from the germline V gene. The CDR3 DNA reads TGCGCCAGCGGCTTGGAAGGGGACAGAGAAGGCTACACCTTC. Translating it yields CASGLEGDREGYTF.

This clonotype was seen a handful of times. The CDR3 DNA follows: TGCGCCAGCAGCCAAGATCGATATTCACCCCTCCACTTT. It is translated as CASSQDRYSPLHF. V gene TRBV4-3 combines with J gene TRBJ1-6; D is uncertain. The CDR3 is 13 amino acids. Germline V lookup: CDR1 LGHNA, CDR2 YSLEER. Trimming cost V 0 bases and J 8 bases, with 5 bases left between them.

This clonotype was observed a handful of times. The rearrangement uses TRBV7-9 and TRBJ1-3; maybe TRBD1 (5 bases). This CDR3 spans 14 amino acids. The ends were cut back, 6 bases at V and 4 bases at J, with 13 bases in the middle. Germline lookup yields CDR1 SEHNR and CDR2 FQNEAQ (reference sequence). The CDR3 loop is CASRGVAGGNTIYF. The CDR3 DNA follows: TGTGCCAGCAGAGGAGTTGCAGGGGGAAACACCATATATTTT.

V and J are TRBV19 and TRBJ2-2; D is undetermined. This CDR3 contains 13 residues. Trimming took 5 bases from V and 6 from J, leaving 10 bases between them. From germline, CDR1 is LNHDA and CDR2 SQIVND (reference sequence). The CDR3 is CASSSTVAGELFF. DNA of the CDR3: TGTGCCAGTAGTTCCACAGTAGCCGGGGAGCTGTTTTTT.

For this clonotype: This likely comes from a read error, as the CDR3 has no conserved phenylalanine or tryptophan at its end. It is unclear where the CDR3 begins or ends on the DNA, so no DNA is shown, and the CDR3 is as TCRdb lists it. CDR3 residues: CSVERLAGI. V and J are TRBV29-1 and TRBJ2-7; the table's D gene call, TRBD2, was not cross checked with the DNA. The CDR3 is 9 amino acids in total, end residues counted. Germline-derived CDR1 and CDR2 are SQVTM and ANQGSEA.

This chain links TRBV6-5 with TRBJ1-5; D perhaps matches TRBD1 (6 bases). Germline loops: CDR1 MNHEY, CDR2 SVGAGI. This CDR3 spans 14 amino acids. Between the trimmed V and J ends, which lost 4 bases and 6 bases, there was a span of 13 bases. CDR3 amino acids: CASSWPGVSQPQHF. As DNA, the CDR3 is TGTGCCAGCAGTTGGCCAGGGGTGAGTCAGCCCCAGCATTTT.

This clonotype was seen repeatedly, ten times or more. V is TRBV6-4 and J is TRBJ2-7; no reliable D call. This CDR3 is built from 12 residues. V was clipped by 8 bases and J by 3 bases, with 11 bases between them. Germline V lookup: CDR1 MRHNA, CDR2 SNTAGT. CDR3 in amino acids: CASSPGRYEQYF. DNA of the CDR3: TGTGCCAGCTCCCCCGGGCGCTACGAGCAGTACTTC.

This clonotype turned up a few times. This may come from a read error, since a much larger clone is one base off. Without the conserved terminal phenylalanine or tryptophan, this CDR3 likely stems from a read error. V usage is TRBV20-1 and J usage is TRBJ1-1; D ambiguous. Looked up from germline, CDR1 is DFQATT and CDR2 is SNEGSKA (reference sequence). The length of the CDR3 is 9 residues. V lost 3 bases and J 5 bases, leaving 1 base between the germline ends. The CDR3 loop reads CSARTEAFL. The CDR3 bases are TGCAGTGCTAGGACTGAAGCTTTCCTT.

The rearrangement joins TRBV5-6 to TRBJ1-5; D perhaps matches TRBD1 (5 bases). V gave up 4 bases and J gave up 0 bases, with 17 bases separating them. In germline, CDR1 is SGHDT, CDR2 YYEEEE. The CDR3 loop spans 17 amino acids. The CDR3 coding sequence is TGTGCCAGCAGCCGTTTTCTAACAGGTAATAGCAATCAGCCCCAGCATTTT. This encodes CASSRFLTGNSNQPQHF. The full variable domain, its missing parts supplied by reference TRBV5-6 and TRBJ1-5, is DAGVTQSPTHLIKTRGQQVTLRCSPKSGHDTVSWYQQALGQGPQFIFQYYEEEERQRGNFPDRFSGHQFPNYSSELNVNALLLGDSALYLCASSRFLTGNSNQPQHFGDGTRLSIL.

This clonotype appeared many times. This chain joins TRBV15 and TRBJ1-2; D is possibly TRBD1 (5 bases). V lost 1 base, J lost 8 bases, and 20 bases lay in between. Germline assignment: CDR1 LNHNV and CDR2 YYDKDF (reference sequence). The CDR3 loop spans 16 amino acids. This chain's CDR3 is CATSRGGSLGRGGYTF. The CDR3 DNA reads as TGTGCCACCAGCAGAGGGGGTTCTTTGGGGCGGGGCGGCTACACCTTC.

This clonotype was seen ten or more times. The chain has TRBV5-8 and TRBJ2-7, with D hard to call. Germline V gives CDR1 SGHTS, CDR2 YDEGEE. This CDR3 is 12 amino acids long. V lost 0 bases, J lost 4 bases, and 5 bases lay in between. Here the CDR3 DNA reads TGTGCCAGCAGCTTGGACATGTACGAGCAGTACTTC. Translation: CASSLDMYEQYF.

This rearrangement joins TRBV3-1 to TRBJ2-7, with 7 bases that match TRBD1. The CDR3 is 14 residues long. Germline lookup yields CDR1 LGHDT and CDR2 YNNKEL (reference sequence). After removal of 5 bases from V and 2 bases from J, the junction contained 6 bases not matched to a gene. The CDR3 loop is CASSGRDSPYEQYF. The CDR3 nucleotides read TGTGCCAGCAGCGGACGGGACAGTCCCTACGAGCAGTACTTC.

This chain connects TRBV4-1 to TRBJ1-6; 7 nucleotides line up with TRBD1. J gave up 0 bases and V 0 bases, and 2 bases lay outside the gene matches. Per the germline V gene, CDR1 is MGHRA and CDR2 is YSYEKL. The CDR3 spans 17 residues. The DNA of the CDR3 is TGCGCCAGCAGCCAAGACAGGGGGAGCTCCTATAATTCACCCCTCCACTTT. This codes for CASSQDRGSSYNSPLHF.

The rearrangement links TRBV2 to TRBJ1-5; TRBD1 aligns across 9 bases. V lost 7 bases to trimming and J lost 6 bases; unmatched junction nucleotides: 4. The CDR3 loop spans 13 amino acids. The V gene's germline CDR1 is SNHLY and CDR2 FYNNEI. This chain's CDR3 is CASTQGQGQPQHF. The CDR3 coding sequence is TGTGCCAGCACCCAGGGACAGGGTCAGCCCCAGCATTTT.

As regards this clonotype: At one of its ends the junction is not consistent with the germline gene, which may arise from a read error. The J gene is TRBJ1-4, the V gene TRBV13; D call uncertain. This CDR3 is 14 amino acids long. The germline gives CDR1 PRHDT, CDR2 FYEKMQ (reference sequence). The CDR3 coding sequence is TGTGCCAGCAGCGTAGGGCTAACTAATGAAAAACTGTTTTTT. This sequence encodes CASSVGLTNEKLFF.

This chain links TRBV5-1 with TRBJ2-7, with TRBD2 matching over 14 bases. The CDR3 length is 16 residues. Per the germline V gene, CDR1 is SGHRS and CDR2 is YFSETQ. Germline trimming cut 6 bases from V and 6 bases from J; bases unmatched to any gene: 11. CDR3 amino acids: CASTPAGTSGSREQYF. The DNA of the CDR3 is TGCGCCAGCACCCCTGCGGGGACTAGCGGGAGTCGCGAGCAGTACTTC.

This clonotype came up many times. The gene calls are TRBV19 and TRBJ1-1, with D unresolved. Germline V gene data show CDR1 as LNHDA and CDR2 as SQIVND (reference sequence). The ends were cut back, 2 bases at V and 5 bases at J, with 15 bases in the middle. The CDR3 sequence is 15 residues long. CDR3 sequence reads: CASSISWQGSTEAFF. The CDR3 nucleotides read TGTGCCAGTAGTATATCATGGCAAGGATCGACTGAAGCTTTCTTT.

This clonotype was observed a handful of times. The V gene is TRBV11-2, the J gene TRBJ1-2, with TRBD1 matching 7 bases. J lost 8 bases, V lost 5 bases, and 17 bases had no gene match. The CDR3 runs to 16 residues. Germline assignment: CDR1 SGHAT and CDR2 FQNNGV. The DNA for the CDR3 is TGTGCCAGCAGCCCAGGGGGTGGTAGCCTTTTAGGGGGCTACACCTTC. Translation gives CASSPGGGSLLGGYTF.

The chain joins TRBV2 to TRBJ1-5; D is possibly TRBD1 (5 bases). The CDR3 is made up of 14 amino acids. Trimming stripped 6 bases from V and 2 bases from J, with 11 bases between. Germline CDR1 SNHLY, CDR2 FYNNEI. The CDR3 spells CASRDNTGNQPQHF. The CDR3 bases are TGTGCCAGCAGGGACAACACGGGCAATCAGCCCCAGCATTTT.

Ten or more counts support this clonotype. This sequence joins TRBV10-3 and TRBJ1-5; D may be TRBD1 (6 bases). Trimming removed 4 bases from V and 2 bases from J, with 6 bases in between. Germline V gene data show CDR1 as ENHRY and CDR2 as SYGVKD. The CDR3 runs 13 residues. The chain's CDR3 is CAISGTGNQPQHF. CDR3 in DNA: TGTGCCATCAGTGGGACAGGCAATCAGCCCCAGCATTTT.

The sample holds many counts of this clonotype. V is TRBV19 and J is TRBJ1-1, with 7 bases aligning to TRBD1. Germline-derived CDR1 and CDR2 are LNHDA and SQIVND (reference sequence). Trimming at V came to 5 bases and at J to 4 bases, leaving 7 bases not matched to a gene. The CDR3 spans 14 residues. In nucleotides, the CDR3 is TGTGCCAGTAGTGACCCAGGGACAGCCACTGAAGCTTTCTTT. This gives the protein CASSDPGTATEAFF.

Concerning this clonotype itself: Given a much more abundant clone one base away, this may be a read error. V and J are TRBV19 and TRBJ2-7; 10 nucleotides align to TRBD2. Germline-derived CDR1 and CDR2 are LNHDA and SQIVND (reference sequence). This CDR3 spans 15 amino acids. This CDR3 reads CAGSITSGTIYEQYF. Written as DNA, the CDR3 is TGTGCCGGTAGTATTACTAGCGGGACGATCTACGAGCAGTACTTC.

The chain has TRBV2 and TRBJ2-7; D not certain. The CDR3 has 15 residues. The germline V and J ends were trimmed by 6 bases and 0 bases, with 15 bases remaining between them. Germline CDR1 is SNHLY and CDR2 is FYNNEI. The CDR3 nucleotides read TGTGCCAGCAGGCACACAGATCCGACCTCCTACGAGCAGTACTTC. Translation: CASRHTDPTSYEQYF. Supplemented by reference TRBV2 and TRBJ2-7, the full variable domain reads EPEVTQTPSHQVTQMGQEVILRCVPISNHLYFYWYRQILGQKVEFLVSFYNNEISEKSEIFDDQFSVERPDGSNFTLKIRSTKLEDSAMYFCASRHTDPTSYEQYFGPGTRLTVT.

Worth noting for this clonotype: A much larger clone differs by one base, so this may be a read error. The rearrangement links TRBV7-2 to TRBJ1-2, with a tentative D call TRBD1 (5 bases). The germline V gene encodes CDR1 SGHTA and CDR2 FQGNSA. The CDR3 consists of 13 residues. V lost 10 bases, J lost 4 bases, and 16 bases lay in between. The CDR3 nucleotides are TGTGCCAACGGCTTGGGGGGGACCTATGGCTACACCTTC. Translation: CANGLGGTYGYTF.

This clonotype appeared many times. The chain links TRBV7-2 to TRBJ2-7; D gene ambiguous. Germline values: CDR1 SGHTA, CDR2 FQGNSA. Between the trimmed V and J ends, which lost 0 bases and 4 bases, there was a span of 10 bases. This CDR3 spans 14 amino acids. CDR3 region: CASSLAPDEYEQYF. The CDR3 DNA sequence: TGTGCCAGCAGCTTAGCTCCCGACGAATACGAGCAGTACTTC.